Included here is one T cell receptor beta chain sequence, with context. Generated by immunoSEQ multiplex PCR, the TCRdb table keeps only in-frame clones and is missing some. Of over 200,000 clones in the sample, around 80% are singletons; the top ten hold 1.5% to 2%. V lost 0 bases to trimming and J lost 7 bases, with 9 bases between them. The CDR3 has 13 residues. From germline, CDR1 is LGHDT and CDR2 YNNKEL (reference sequence). The data are from a study of blood T cell repertoires in COVID-19. The TCR sequence derives from a man aged 60-69 years who had recovered from COVID-19. Sequenced: PBMCs or T cells enriched from blood (not recorded which). This chain uses TRBV3-1 (or the pseudogene TRBV3-2) with TRBJ1-1, with unresolved D. The CDR3 DNA is TGTGCCAGCAGCCAAGATTGGAGGGATGAAGCTTTCTTT. As protein: CASSQDWRDEAFF.